This T cell receptor (beta chain) was observed in a study of cytotoxic CD8 clonotypes in ibrutinib-treated CLL. Across the study: Recorded responses included some 24 partial and 2 complete; following median about 68 months, 14 stayed remitted and around 12 progressed. Productive templates averaged approximately 260,000 per sample, and productive rearrangements 94,082. Response material was collected after a median 12 months of treatment, range 6 to 36.

Clones were sequenced by immunoSEQ multiplex PCR, and TCRdb holds only the in-frame ones, with some missing. The sample includes 50,000 to 65,000 clones, approximately 62% of them seen just once. V was clipped by 3 bases and J by 5 bases, with 7 bases between them. Per the germline V gene, CDR1 is SGHRS and CDR2 is YFSETQ. This CDR3 has 12 residues. The receptor's source is a human donor with chronic lymphocytic leukemia. Source: PBMCs, taken after 12 months of ibrutinib treatment. This rearrangement joins TRBV5-1 to TRBJ2-3; no clear D gene. CDR3 loop: CASSSKVDTQYF. As DNA, the CDR3 is TGCGCCAGCAGCTCTAAGGTAGATACGCAGTATTTT.